This is a list of T cell receptor beta chains from one sample in a study of T-cell memory formation after mild COVID-19. TCRdb re-called the 5' RACE reads with MiXCR, one entry per CDR3 protein. The sample holds 150,000 to 200,000 distinct CDR3 sequences, roughly 31% seen once. Sequencing input: PBMCs or a T cell subset sorted from them (not recorded which). These receptor sequences come from an adult woman who had mild COVID-19 (a few samples of this study predate the infection). Cell type and time point are not known. The CDR3 runs from the conserved cysteine through the conserved F or W. Fields, in order: V gene, J gene, clone size, D gene, CDR3 DNA, CDR3 protein. The D gene is left open where the match is weak. Expanded clones are given a class, and other clones once, few, many or no size at all.

v_call: TRBV7-9; j_call: TRBJ2-7; clone_size: few; d_call: -; cdr3_nt: TGTGCCAGCAGCTTAGCGTCACATCCCTACGAGCAGTACTTC; cdr3_aa: CASSLASHPYEQYF
v_call: TRBV11-3; j_call: TRBJ2-1; clone_size: -; d_call: TRBD1; cdr3_nt: TGTGCCAGCAGCTTATCTGACAGGGGGGCCTACAATGAGCAGTTCTTC; cdr3_aa: CASSLSDRGAYNEQFF
v_call: TRBV7-3; j_call: TRBJ2-5; clone_size: few; d_call: TRBD2; cdr3_nt: TGTGCCAGCAGCTGGGGACTAGCAGAACAAGAGACCCAGTACTTC; cdr3_aa: CASSWGLAEQETQYF
v_call: TRBV15; j_call: TRBJ2-2; clone_size: -; d_call: TRBD1; cdr3_nt: TGTGCCACCCCTGCCGGGACAGCCAACACCGGGGAGCTGTTTTTT; cdr3_aa: CATPAGTANTGELFF
v_call: TRBV5-1; j_call: TRBJ1-2; clone_size: -; d_call: -; cdr3_nt: TGCGCCAGCAGCTTGGCTGTCGGCTGGGGCTATGGCTACACCTTC; cdr3_aa: CASSLAVGWGYGYTF
v_call: TRBV4-2; j_call: TRBJ2-2; clone_size: -; d_call: TRBD1; cdr3_nt: TGTGCCAGCAGCCAAGACAGGGGGCGCCGGACCGGGGAGCTGTTTTTT; cdr3_aa: CASSQDRGRRTGELFF
v_call: TRBV12-3/TRBV12-4; j_call: TRBJ1-2; clone_size: many; d_call: TRBD1; cdr3_nt: TGTGCCAGCAGGGCGACAGGGATAAGGTACACCTTC; cdr3_aa: CASRATGIRYTF
v_call: TRBV5-1; j_call: TRBJ2-1; clone_size: -; d_call: TRBD2; cdr3_nt: TGCGCCAGCAGATCCACCCGGGGGGGGAAGTTCTTC; cdr3_aa: CASRSTRGGKFF
v_call: TRBV29-1; j_call: TRBJ1-2; clone_size: -; d_call: -; cdr3_nt: TGCAGCGCTGATGGGGCCCCTTATGGCTACACCTTC; cdr3_aa: CSADGAPYGYTF
v_call: TRBV19; j_call: TRBJ2-7; clone_size: -; d_call: -; cdr3_nt: TGTGCCAGTGCGGTCGGGTGGGAGCAGTACTTC; cdr3_aa: CASAVGWEQYF
v_call: TRBV20-1; j_call: TRBJ1-4; clone_size: few; d_call: -; cdr3_nt: TGCAGTGTCAGGGGAAAAAATGAAAAACTGTTTTTT; cdr3_aa: CSVRGKNEKLFF
v_call: TRBV30; j_call: TRBJ1-4; clone_size: -; d_call: -; cdr3_nt: TGTGCCTGGAGTGTACAAGGGAATGAAAAACTGTTTTTT; cdr3_aa: CAWSVQGNEKLFF
v_call: TRBV7-9; j_call: TRBJ2-3; clone_size: -; d_call: -; cdr3_nt: TGTGCCAGCAGCTTAGTAGGGGCGCCCAGCACAGATACGCAGTATTTT; cdr3_aa: CASSLVGAPSTDTQYF
v_call: TRBV7-7; j_call: TRBJ2-7; clone_size: many; d_call: -; cdr3_nt: TGTGCTAGCAGCTTATATCAGGGTCCCTACGAGCAGTACTTC; cdr3_aa: CASSLYQGPYEQYF
v_call: TRBV12-3/TRBV12-4; j_call: TRBJ2-1; clone_size: -; d_call: TRBD2; cdr3_nt: TGTGCCAGCAGCCCGCCGGGACTAGCGGGGGGCCGTGAGCAGTTCTTC; cdr3_aa: CASSPPGLAGGREQFF
v_call: TRBV5-1; j_call: TRBJ2-1; clone_size: -; d_call: TRBD2; cdr3_nt: TGCGCCAGCGCCTCAACTAGCGGGGGGATCAATGAGCAGTTCTTC; cdr3_aa: CASASTSGGINEQFF
v_call: TRBV7-6; j_call: TRBJ2-2; clone_size: -; d_call: -; cdr3_nt: TGTGCCAGCAGATCCAACGTTGGCGGGGAGCTGTTTTTT; cdr3_aa: CASRSNVGGELFF
v_call: TRBV7-8; j_call: TRBJ2-7; clone_size: -; d_call: TRBD1; cdr3_nt: TGTGCCAGCAGCGAGACCGGGACAGGGGACCCCTACGAGCAGTACTTC; cdr3_aa: CASSETGTGDPYEQYF
v_call: TRBV27; j_call: TRBJ2-1; clone_size: few; d_call: TRBD2; cdr3_nt: TGTGCCAGCAGTTCCCAGACTAGCGGGGGCAATGAGCAGTTCTTC; cdr3_aa: CASSSQTSGGNEQFF
v_call: TRBV30; j_call: TRBJ2-1; clone_size: few; d_call: -; cdr3_nt: TGTGCCTGGAGACTCAATGAGCAGTTCTTC; cdr3_aa: CAWRLNEQFF
v_call: TRBV4-3; j_call: TRBJ2-1; clone_size: -; d_call: -; cdr3_nt: TGCGCCAGCAGCCAAGATGGGGGCTACAATGAGCAGTTCTTC; cdr3_aa: CASSQDGGYNEQFF
v_call: TRBV2; j_call: TRBJ1-1; clone_size: -; d_call: -; cdr3_nt: TGTGCCAGCAGTGAAGCGCTTGAGGGCTGGCAGACTGAAGCTTTCTTT; cdr3_aa: CASSEALEGWQTEAFF
v_call: TRBV20-1; j_call: TRBJ2-3; clone_size: once; d_call: -; cdr3_nt: TGCAGTGCTAGAATGTTAACAGATACGCAGTATTTT; cdr3_aa: CSARMLTDTQYF
v_call: TRBV12-3/TRBV12-4; j_call: TRBJ2-2; clone_size: -; d_call: -; cdr3_nt: TGTGCCAGCAGTTCGGACAGTCGGAACACCGGGGAGCTGTTTTTT; cdr3_aa: CASSSDSRNTGELFF
v_call: TRBV9; j_call: TRBJ2-1; clone_size: -; d_call: TRBD2; cdr3_nt: TGTGCCAGCAGCGTAGAACTAGCGGTGGCCAATGAGCAGTTCTTC; cdr3_aa: CASSVELAVANEQFF
v_call: TRBV19; j_call: TRBJ1-2; clone_size: -; d_call: -; cdr3_nt: TGTGCCAGTAGTATTCTGGGGGCTAACTATGGCTACACCTTC; cdr3_aa: CASSILGANYGYTF
v_call: TRBV15; j_call: TRBJ1-2; clone_size: few; d_call: -; cdr3_nt: TGTGCCACCAGCAGAGATGATACAGCGATCTATGGCTACACCTTC; cdr3_aa: CATSRDDTAIYGYTF
v_call: TRBV6-1; j_call: TRBJ2-7; clone_size: few; d_call: TRBD1; cdr3_nt: TGTGCCAGCAGTCCAAGATGGGACAGTCGCAACTACGAGCAGTACTTC; cdr3_aa: CASSPRWDSRNYEQYF
v_call: TRBV9; j_call: TRBJ2-2; clone_size: -; d_call: -; cdr3_nt: TGTGCCAGCAGCGTAGCTTCTACCACCGGGGAGCTGTTTTTT; cdr3_aa: CASSVASTTGELFF
v_call: TRBV2; j_call: TRBJ1-5; clone_size: -; d_call: -; cdr3_nt: TGTGCCAGCAGTGGGCAGGGAGTGCAGCCCCAGCATTTT; cdr3_aa: CASSGQGVQPQHF
v_call: TRBV18; j_call: TRBJ1-2; clone_size: few; d_call: TRBD1; cdr3_nt: TGTGCCAGCTCACCGGGGACAGCGACTATAATCCCTAACTATGGCTACACCTTC; cdr3_aa: CASSPGTATIIPNYGYTF
v_call: TRBV24-1; j_call: TRBJ2-3; clone_size: -; d_call: TRBD1; cdr3_nt: TGTGCCACCAGTGATTTGGGGACAGGGTCCACAGATACGCAGTATTTT; cdr3_aa: CATSDLGTGSTDTQYF
v_call: TRBV7-3; j_call: TRBJ2-3; clone_size: -; d_call: -; cdr3_nt: TGTGCCAGCAGCTCGGATGTTTATGCAGATACGCAGTATTTT; cdr3_aa: CASSSDVYADTQYF
v_call: TRBV7-9; j_call: TRBJ2-1; clone_size: -; d_call: -; cdr3_nt: TGTGCCAGCAGCTTAGCGGGGAAGTCCTACAATGAGCAGTTCTTC; cdr3_aa: CASSLAGKSYNEQFF
v_call: TRBV7-3; j_call: TRBJ2-1; clone_size: -; d_call: TRBD1; cdr3_nt: TGTGCCAGCAGCGACCACAGGGGCCTCAAGTTCTTC; cdr3_aa: CASSDHRGLKFF
v_call: TRBV12-3/TRBV12-4; j_call: TRBJ2-3; clone_size: few; d_call: TRBD2; cdr3_nt: TGTGCCAGCAGAGGACTAGCGGGAAAAAAGGATACGCAGTATTTT; cdr3_aa: CASRGLAGKKDTQYF
v_call: TRBV6-5; j_call: TRBJ2-7; clone_size: -; d_call: -; cdr3_nt: TGTGCCAGCCAAAAAAGGGGATACTACGAGCAGTACTTC; cdr3_aa: CASQKRGYYEQYF
v_call: TRBV7-9; j_call: TRBJ2-1; clone_size: few; d_call: -; cdr3_nt: TGTGCCAGCAGCTCCTACTCCTTTGAGCAGTTCTTC; cdr3_aa: CASSSYSFEQFF
v_call: TRBV4-1; j_call: TRBJ2-7; clone_size: few; d_call: TRBD1; cdr3_nt: TGCGCCAGCAGCCAAGGACAGGGGGAAGGCTACGAGCAGTACTTC; cdr3_aa: CASSQGQGEGYEQYF
v_call: TRBV19; j_call: TRBJ1-2; clone_size: -; d_call: TRBD1; cdr3_nt: TGTGCCAGTAGTATAGTTTCTGGGACAGGGGATGGCTACACCTTC; cdr3_aa: CASSIVSGTGDGYTF
v_call: TRBV7-9; j_call: TRBJ1-1; clone_size: -; d_call: -; cdr3_nt: TGTGCCAGCAGCCCACCGGGACCTGGCGCTGAAGCTTTCTTT; cdr3_aa: CASSPPGPGAEAFF
v_call: TRBV18; j_call: TRBJ1-3; clone_size: few; d_call: -; cdr3_nt: TGTGCCAGCTCACCGCTCGGCCGAAACACCATATATTTT; cdr3_aa: CASSPLGRNTIYF
v_call: TRBV7-9; j_call: TRBJ1-2; clone_size: -; d_call: -; cdr3_nt: TGTGCCAGCCGGGAGGCTGGCTACACCTTC; cdr3_aa: CASREAGYTF
v_call: TRBV4-3; j_call: TRBJ2-5; clone_size: few; d_call: -; cdr3_nt: TGCGCCAGCAGCCAAGGAGCGGGCAGTCAAGAGACCCAGTACTTC; cdr3_aa: CASSQGAGSQETQYF
v_call: TRBV20-1; j_call: TRBJ1-1; clone_size: -; d_call: -; cdr3_nt: TGCAGTGCTAGAGAATGGGGGGCTGTTCTGGGAAGGACTGAAGCTTTCTTT; cdr3_aa: CSAREWGAVLGRTEAFF
v_call: TRBV25-1; j_call: TRBJ2-1; clone_size: few; d_call: -; cdr3_nt: TGTGCCAGCAGTGATCGGACCATCAATGAGCAGTTCTTC; cdr3_aa: CASSDRTINEQFF
v_call: TRBV5-1; j_call: TRBJ1-1; clone_size: -; d_call: -; cdr3_nt: TGCGCCAGCAGCTTGGCCACGACGGTGAACACTGAAGCTTTCTTT; cdr3_aa: CASSLATTVNTEAFF
v_call: TRBV20-1; j_call: TRBJ1-6; clone_size: few; d_call: -; cdr3_nt: TGCAGTGCTAGAGATCAGGGTCGGGAGGCCCTCCACTTT; cdr3_aa: CSARDQGREALHF
v_call: TRBV3-1; j_call: TRBJ1-1; clone_size: few; d_call: -; cdr3_nt: TGTGCCAGCATTGACAGTGGCGGAACTGAAGCTTTCTTT; cdr3_aa: CASIDSGGTEAFF
v_call: TRBV11-3; j_call: TRBJ2-1; clone_size: -; d_call: -; cdr3_nt: TGTGCCAGCGGGAGGTGGCAGTACAATGAGCAGTTCTTC; cdr3_aa: CASGRWQYNEQFF
v_call: TRBV4-1; j_call: TRBJ2-1; clone_size: -; d_call: TRBD2; cdr3_nt: TGCGCCAGCAGCCAAGGGATTTTCGGTAGCGGGGGGTACAATGAGCAGTTCTTC; cdr3_aa: CASSQGIFGSGGYNEQFF
v_call: TRBV29-1; j_call: TRBJ2-7; clone_size: -; d_call: -; cdr3_nt: TGCAGCGTTGAGGACAGCGCCTACGAGCAGTACTTC; cdr3_aa: CSVEDSAYEQYF
v_call: TRBV5-1; j_call: TRBJ1-6; clone_size: -; d_call: -; cdr3_nt: TGCGCCAGCAGCCCGAGGGGGGCGAATTCACCCCTCCACTTT; cdr3_aa: CASSPRGANSPLHF